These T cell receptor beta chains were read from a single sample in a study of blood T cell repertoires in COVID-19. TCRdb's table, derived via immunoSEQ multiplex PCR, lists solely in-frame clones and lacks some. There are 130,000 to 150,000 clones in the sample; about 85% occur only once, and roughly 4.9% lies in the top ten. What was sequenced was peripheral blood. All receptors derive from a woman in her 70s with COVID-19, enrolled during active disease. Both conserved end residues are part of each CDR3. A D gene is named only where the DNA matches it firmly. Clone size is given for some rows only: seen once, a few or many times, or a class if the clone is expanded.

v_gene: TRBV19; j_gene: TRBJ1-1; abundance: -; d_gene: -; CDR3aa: CASSIYPGRARDTEAFF; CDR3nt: TGTGCCAGTAGTATATACCCCGGGAGGGCTCGGGACACTGAAGCTTTCTTT
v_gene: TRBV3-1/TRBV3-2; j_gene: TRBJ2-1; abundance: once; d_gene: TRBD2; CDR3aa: CASSHGGGFSYNEQFF; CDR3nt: TGTGCCAGCAGCCACGGCGGGGGGTTCTCCTACAATGAGCAGTTCTTC
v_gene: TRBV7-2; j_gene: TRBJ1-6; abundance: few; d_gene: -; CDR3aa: CASSLAPASPLHF; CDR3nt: TGTGCCAGCAGCTTAGCCCCTGCGTCACCCCTCCACTTT
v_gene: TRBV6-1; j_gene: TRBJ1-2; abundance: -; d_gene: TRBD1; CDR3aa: CASSERQGTNYGYTF; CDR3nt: TGTGCCAGCAGTGAGAGACAGGGGACTAACTATGGCTACACCTTC
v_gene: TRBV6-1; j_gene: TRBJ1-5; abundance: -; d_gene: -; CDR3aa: CASSEEGLAQPQHF; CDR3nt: TGTGCCAGCAGTGAAGAGGGTCTAGCTCAGCCCCAGCATTTT
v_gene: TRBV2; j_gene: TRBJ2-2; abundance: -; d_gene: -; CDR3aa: CASRLQGNHGELFF; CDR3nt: TGTGCCAGCAGACTACAGGGTAACCACGGGGAGCTGTTTTTT
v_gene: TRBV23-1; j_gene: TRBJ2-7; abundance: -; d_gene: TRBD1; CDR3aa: CASSPPGQGAYEQYF; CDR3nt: TGCGCCAGCAGCCCTCCGGGACAGGGGGCTTACGAGCAGTACTTC
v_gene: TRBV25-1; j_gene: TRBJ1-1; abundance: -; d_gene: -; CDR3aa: CASSRGGVGGSKTEAFF; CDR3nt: TGTGCCAGCTCAAGAGGTGGTGTAGGAGGGAGCAAAACTGAAGCTTTCTTT
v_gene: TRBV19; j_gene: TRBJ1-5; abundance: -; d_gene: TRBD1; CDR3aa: CASRDRVNSNQPQHF; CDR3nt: TGTGCCAGTCGTGACAGGGTAAATAGCAATCAGCCCCAGCATTTT
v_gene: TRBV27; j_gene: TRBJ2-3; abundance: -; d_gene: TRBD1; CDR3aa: CASSDSRGQGTDTQYF; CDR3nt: TGTGCCAGCAGTGACTCCAGGGGGCAGGGGACAGATACGCAGTATTTT
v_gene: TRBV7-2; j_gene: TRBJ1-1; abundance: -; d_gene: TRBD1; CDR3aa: CASSLYQGGGSGTEAFF; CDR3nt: TGTGCCAGCAGCTTATATCAGGGGGGAGGTAGCGGCACTGAAGCTTTCTTT
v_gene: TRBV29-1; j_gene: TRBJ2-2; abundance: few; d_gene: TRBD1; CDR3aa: CSVFTQGATGELFF; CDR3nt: TGCAGCGTCTTTACGCAGGGGGCGACCGGGGAGCTGTTTTTT
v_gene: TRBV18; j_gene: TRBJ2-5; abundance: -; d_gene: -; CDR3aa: CASSPAGSPETQYF; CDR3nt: TGTGCCAGCTCACCAGCAGGCTCCCCGGAGACCCAGTACTTC
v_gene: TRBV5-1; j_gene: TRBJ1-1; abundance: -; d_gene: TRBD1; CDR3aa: CASSLTVTGSPLAAFF; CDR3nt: TGCGCCAGCAGCTTGACGGTGACAGGGTCCCCCCTGGCCGCTTTCTTT
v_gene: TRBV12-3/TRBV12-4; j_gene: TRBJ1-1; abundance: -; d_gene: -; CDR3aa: CASSIRDTEAFF; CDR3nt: TGTGCCAGCAGTATACGGGACACTGAAGCTTTCTTT
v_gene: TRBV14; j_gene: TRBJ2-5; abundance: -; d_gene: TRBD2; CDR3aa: CASSHARLAGTSLETQYF; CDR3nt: TGTGCCAGCAGCCACGCAAGACTAGCGGGGACCTCGTTGGAGACCCAGTACTTC
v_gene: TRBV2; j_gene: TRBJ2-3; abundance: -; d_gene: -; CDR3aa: CASSELPLDTQYF; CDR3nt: TGTGCCAGCAGTGAACTCCCTTTAGATACGCAGTATTTT
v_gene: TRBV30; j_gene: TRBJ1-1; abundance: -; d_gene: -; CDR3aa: CAWSVLEGNTEAFF; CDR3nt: TGTGCCTGGAGTGTTCTAGAAGGGAACACTGAAGCTTTCTTT
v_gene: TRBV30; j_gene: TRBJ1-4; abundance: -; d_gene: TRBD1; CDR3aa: CAWSEGQEKLFF; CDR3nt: TGTGCCTGGAGTGAGGGACAGGAAAAACTGTTTTTT
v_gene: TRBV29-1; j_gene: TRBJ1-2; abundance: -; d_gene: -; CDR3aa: CSVEVTGPGGYTF; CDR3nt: TGCAGCGTTGAAGTTACAGGGCCGGGGGGCTACACCTTC
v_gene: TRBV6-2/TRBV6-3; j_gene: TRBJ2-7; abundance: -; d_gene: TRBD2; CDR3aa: CASSVRLKTSGGGEQYF; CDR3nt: TGTGCCAGCAGTGTACGACTGAAGACTAGCGGGGGTGGCGAGCAGTACTTC
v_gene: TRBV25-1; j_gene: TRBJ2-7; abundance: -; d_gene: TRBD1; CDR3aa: CASPKGDRGHEQYF; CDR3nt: TGTGCCAGCCCTAAAGGGGACAGGGGACACGAGCAGTACTTC
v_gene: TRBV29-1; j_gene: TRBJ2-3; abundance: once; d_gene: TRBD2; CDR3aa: CSVNGGGQSDTQYF; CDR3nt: TGCAGCGTTAACGGCGGGGGGCAGTCAGATACGCAGTATTTT
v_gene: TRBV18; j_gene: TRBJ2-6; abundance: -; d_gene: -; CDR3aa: CASSRGTSGANVLTF; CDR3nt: TGTGCCAGCTCCCGCGGGACGAGTGGGGCCAACGTCCTGACTTTC
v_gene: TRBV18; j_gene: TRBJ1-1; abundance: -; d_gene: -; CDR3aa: CASSQDRDTISAFF; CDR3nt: TGTGCCAGCTCACAAGACCGGGACACAATTTCGGCTTTCTTT
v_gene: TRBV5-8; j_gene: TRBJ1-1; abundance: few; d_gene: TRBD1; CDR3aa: CASSSGDSNLNTEAFF; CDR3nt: TGTGCCAGCAGCTCAGGGGACAGCAATTTGAACACTGAAGCTTTCTTT
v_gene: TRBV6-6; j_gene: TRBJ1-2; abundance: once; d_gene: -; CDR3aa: CASSYGQITNYGYTF; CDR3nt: TGTGCCAGCAGTTACGGTCAGATCACTAACTATGGCTACACCTTC
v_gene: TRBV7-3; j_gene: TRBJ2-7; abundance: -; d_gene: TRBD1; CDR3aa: CASSLGTGSAEQYF; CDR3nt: TGTGCCAGCAGCTTAGGGACAGGGTCGGCCGAGCAGTACTTC
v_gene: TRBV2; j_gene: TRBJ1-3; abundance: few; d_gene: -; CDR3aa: CASSQGSGNTIYF; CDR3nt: TGTGCCAGCAGTCAGGGATCTGGAAACACCATATATTTT